This TCR beta chain was recorded in a study of PD-L1 blockade in urothelial cancer. TCRdb's table, derived via immunoSEQ multiplex PCR, lists solely in-frame clones and lacks some. Of tens of thousands of clones listed, about 90% are singletons. Time point noted: pretreatment peripheral blood. The CDR3 extends over 14 amino acids. CDR1 SGHRS and CDR2 YFSETQ come from the germline V gene. The J segment lost 3 bases and the V segment lost 4 bases, leaving 5 bases of the junction unmatched. Material: PBMCs, obtained around atezolizumab (anti-PD-L1) treatment. The chain has TRBV5-1 and TRBJ1-2, with 8 bases identical to TRBD1. The sequence derives from a man in his fifties or sixties with urothelial cancer. The CDR3 DNA follows: TGCGCCAGCAGCATCGGACAGGGAGACTATGGCTACACCTTC. It yields the protein CASSIGQGDYGYTF.